This T cell receptor (beta chain) was sequenced in a study of regulatory T cells in long-lasting Graves disease. CDR1 is SGHVS, CDR2 FNYEAQ, per germline. The CDR3 contains 15 residues. V was clipped by 7 bases and J by 6 bases; unmatched bases: 12. Study-level findings and limits: With 2,500 to 3,500 shared public clonotypes, persistent patients exceeded new patients, who shared about 1,000.

The sample's time point: newly diagnosed GD, antithyroid drugs for less than 3 months. The authors made the TCR library using RNA they extracted from PBMCs. CDR3-region Arm-PCR and iRepertoire HTBI primers produced the TCR beta libraries. Each CDR3 protein gets one entry after TCRdb re-called the multiplex PCR reads with MiXCR. Found here are a few hundred thousand distinct CDR3 sequences, about 16% of them singletons; the top ten hold 20% to 25%. There are many counts of this clonotype. Its antigen is undetermined. These data are also associated with another study on T cells in Graves' hyperthyroidism and ophthalmopathy. This second study says: Diagnoses used clinical symptoms, serum thyroxine and TRAb, thyroid ultrasound and orbital computed tomography. A first-round RT-PCR of the TCR CDR3 used the HTBI primer set. Blood held most thyroid clonotypes expanded above 0.001 frequency.

The sequences come from peripheral blood mononuclear cells (PBMCs), collected at new diagnosis, from a patient treated with antithyroid drugs. The chain employs TRBV7-6 and TRBJ2-5; 9 positions match TRBD1. The clonotype originates from a young woman with Graves disease. The CDR3 loop is CASIPGQGTGKTQYF. CDR3 DNA sequence: TGTGCCAGCATCCCGGGACAGGGAACGGGAAAGACCCAGTACTTC.